Sequencing of this T cell receptor beta chain was carried out in a study of early T cells in non-severe SARS-CoV-2 infection. Study-wide findings and caveats: Anti-spike CD8 specificities were favored by VDJdb matching, whose results missed private and CD4 specificities.

The CDR3 extends over 13 amino acids. V was cut by 5 bases and J by 12 bases, with 17 bases left in between. Germline CDR1 and CDR2: SEHNR and FQNEAQ (reference sequence). TCRdb analysed the 5' RACE reads with MiXCR anew, one entry per CDR3 protein. The sample holds tens of thousands of distinct CDR3 sequences; approximately 9% are singletons and the top ten take approximately 5.3%. This clonotype was seen repeatedly, ten times or more. Its antigen is unidentified. Material: whole blood, obtained at baseline. The chain joins TRBV7-9 to TRBJ2-1; TRBD2 might be the D (6 bases). The receptor's source is an adult who was a healthcare worker with PCR-confirmed SARS-CoV-2 infection or an uninfected control (not recorded which). CDR3 region: CASSQNEAGGQFF. The CDR3 DNA follows: TGTGCCAGCAGCCAAAACGAAGCGGGTGGGCAGTTCTTC.